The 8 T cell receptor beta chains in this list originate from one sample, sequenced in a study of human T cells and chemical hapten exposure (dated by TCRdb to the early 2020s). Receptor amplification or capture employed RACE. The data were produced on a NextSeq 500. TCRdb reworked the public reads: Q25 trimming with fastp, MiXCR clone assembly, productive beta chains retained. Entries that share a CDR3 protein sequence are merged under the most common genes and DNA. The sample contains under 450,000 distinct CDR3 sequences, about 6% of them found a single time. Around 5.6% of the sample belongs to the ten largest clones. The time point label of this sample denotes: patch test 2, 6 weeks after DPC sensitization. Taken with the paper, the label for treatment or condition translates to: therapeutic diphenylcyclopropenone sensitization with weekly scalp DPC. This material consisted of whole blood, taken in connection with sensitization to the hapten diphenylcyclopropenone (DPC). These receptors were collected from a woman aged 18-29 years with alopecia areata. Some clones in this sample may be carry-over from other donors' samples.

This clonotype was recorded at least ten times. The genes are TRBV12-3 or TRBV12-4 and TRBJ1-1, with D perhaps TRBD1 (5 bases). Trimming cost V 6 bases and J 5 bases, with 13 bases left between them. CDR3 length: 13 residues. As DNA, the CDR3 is TGTGCCAGCAGCCGGAAGGGGAGAACTGAAGCTTTCTTT. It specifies CASSRKGRTEAFF.

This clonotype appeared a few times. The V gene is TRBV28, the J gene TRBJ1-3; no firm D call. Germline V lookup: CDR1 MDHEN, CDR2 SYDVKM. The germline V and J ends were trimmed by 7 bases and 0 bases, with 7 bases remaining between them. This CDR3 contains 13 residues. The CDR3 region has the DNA TGTGCCAGCACGGCCCTCTCTGGAAACACCATATATTTT. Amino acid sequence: CASTALSGNTIYF.

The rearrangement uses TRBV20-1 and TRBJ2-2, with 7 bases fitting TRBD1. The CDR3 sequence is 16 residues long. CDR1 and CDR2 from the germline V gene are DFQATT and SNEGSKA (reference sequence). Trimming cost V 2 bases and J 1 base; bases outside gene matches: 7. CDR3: CSARPGQDLNTGELFF. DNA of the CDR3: TGCAGTGCTAGACCTGGACAGGACCTGAACACCGGGGAGCTGTTTTTT.

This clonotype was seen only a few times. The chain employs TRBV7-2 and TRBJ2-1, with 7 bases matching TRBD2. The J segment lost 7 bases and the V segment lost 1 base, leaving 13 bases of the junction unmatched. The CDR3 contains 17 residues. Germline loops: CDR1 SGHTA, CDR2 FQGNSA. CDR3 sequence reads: CASSLVGGGFSGNEQFF. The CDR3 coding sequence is TGTGCCAGCAGCTTAGTCGGCGGGGGATTTAGCGGGAATGAGCAGTTCTTC.

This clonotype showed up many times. CDR3 bases: TGTGCCGGGACTGGGACGGTGAACACTGAAGCTTTCTTT. It codes for CAGTGTVNTEAFF. The V call is TRBV28, the J call TRBJ1-1, with D perhaps matching TRBD1 (5 bases). Trimming took off 11 bases at V and 0 bases at J, with 13 bases between the two ends. Germline CDR1 reads MDHEN; CDR2 reads SYDVKM. This CDR3 has 13 residues. The full variable domain, completed using reference TRBV28 and TRBJ1-1, is DVKVTQSSRYLVKRTGEKVFLECVQDMDHENMFWYRQDPGLGLRLIYFSYDVKMKEKGDIPEGYSVSREKKERFSLILESASTNQTSMYLCAGTGTVNTEAFFGQGTRLTVV.

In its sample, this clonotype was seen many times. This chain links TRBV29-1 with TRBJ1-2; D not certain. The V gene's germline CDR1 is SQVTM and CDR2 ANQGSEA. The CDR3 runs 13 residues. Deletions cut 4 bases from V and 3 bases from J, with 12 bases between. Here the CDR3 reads CSVGWSGYYGYTF. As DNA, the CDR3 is TGCAGCGTTGGGTGGTCGGGTTACTATGGCTACACCTTC.

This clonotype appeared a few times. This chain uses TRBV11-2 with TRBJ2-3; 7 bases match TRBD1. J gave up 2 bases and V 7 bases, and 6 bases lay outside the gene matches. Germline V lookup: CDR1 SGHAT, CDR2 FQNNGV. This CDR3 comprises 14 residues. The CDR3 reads CASNQGQATDTQYF. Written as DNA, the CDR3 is TGTGCCAGCAACCAAGGACAGGCCACAGATACGCAGTATTTT.

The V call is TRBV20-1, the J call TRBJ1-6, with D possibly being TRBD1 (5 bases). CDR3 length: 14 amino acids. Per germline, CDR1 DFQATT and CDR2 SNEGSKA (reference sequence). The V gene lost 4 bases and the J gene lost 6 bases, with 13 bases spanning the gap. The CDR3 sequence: CSATRGGGNSPLHF. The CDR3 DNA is TGCAGTGCTACTCGTGGGGGAGGTAATTCACCCCTCCACTTT.